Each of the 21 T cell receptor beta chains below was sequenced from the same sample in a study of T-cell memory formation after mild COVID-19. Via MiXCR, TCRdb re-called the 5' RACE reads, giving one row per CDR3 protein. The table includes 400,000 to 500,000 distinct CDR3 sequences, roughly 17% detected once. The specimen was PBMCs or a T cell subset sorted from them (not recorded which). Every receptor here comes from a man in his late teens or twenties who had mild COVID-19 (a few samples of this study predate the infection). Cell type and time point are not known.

In DNA form, the CDR3 reads TGTGCCAGCAGCGTAGCAGCAGGGGATGGAGAGACCCAGTACTTC. Protein: CASSVAAGDGETQYF. The chain carries TRBV9 and TRBJ2-5; D possibly corresponds to TRBD1 (6 bases). Looked up from germline, CDR1 is SGDLS and CDR2 is YYNGEE. V lost 0 bases to trimming and J lost 4 bases, with 13 bases between them. There are 15 residues in the CDR3.

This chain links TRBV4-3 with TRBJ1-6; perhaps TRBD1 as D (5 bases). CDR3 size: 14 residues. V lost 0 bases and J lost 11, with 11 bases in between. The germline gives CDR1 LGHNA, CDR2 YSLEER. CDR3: CASSQDIGAAPLHF. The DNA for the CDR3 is TGCGCCAGCAGCCAAGACATAGGGGCGGCACCCCTCCACTTT.

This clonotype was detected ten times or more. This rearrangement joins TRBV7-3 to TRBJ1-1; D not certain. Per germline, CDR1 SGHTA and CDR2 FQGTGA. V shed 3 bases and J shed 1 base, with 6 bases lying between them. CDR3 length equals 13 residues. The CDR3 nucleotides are TGTGCCAGCAGCTTTCGCCGGAACACTGAAGCTTTCTTT. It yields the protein CASSFRRNTEAFF.

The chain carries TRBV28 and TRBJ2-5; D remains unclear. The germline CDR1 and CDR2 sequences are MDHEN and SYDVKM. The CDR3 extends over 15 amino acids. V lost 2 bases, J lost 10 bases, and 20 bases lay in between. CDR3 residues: CASSLTGYIEKGQYF. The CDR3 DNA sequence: TGTGCCAGCAGTTTAACGGGCTACATCGAAAAGGGCCAGTACTTC.

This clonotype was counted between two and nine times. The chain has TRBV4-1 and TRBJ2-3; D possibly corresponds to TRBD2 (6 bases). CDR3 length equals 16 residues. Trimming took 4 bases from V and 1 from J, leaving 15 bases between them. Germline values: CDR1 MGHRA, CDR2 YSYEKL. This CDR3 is CASSPREHSGTDTQYF. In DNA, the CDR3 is TGCGCCAGCAGCCCACGGGAGCACAGCGGCACAGATACGCAGTATTTT.

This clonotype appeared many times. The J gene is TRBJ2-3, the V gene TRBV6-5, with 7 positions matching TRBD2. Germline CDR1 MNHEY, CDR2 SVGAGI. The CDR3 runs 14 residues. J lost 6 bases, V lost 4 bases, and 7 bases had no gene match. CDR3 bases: TGTGCCAGCAGTTCCGTCGGACTAGTGGATACGCAGTATTTT. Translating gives CASSSVGLVDTQYF.

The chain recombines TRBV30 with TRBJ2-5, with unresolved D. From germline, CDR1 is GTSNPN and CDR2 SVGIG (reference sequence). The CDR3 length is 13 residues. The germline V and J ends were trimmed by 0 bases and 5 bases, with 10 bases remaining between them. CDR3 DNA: TGTGCCTGGAGTGTACTTCTCGGCGAGACCCAGTACTTC. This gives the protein CAWSVLLGETQYF.

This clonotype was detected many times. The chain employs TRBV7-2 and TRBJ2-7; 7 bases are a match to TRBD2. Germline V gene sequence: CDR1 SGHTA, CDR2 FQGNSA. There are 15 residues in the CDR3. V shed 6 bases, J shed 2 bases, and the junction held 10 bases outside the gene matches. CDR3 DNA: TGTGCCAGCAGTTTGAAAAGCGGGGCTGCCTACGAGCAGTACTTC. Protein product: CASSLKSGAAYEQYF.

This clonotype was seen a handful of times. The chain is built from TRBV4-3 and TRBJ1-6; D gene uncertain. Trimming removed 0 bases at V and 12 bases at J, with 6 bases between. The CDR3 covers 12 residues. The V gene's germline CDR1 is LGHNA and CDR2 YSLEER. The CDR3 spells CASSQDRGPLHF. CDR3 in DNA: TGCGCCAGCAGCCAAGATCGCGGACCCCTCCACTTT.

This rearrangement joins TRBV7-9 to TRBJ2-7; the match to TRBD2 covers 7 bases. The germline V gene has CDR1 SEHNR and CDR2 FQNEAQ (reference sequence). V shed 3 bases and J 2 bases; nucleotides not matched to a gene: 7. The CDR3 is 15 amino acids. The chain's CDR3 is CASSFSGLSTYEQYF. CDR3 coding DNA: TGTGCCAGCAGCTTCTCGGGACTATCCACCTACGAGCAGTACTTC.

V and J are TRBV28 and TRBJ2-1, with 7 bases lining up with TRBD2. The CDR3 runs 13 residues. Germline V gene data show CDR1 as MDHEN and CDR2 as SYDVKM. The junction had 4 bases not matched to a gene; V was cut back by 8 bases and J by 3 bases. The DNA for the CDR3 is TGTGCCAGCTTTGGGGGGGACTACAATGAGCAGTTCTTC. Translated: CASFGGDYNEQFF.

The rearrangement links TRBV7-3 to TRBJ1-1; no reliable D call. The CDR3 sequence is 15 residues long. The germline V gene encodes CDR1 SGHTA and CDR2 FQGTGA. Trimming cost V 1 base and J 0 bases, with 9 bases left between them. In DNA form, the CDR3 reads TGTGCCAGCAGCTTAAACCCGGCCCTGAACACTGAAGCTTTCTTT. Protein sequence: CASSLNPALNTEAFF.

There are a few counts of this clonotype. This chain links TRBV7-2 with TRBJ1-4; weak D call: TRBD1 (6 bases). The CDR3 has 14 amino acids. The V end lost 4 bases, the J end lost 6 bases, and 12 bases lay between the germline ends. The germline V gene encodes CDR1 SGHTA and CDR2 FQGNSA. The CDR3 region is CASSSSRGYEKLFF. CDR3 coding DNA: TGTGCCAGCAGCTCTTCCAGGGGCTATGAAAAACTGTTTTTT.

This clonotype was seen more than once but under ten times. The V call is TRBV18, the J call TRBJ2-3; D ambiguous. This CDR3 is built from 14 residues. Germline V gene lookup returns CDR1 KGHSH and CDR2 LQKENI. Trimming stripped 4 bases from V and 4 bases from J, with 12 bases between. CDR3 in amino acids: CASSRAYHPDTQYF. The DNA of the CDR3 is TGTGCCAGCTCACGAGCCTATCATCCAGATACGCAGTATTTT.

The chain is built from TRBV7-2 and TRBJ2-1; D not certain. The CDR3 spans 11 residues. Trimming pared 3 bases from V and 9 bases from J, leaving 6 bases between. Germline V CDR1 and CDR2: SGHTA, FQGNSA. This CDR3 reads CASSFFGEQFF. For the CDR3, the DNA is TGTGCCAGCAGCTTTTTCGGTGAGCAGTTCTTC. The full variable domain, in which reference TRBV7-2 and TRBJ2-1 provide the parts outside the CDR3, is GAGVSQSPSNKVTEKGKDVELRCDPISGHTALYWYRQSLGQGLEFLIYFQGNSAPDKSGLPSDRFSAERTGGSVSTLTIQRTQQEDSAVYLCASSFFGEQFFGPGTRLTVL.

CDR3 bases: TGTGCCAGCAGCGGACCGACCCCGGGCGATGAGCAGTTCTTC. Its protein product is CASSGPTPGDEQFF. The chain combines TRBV5-4 with TRBJ2-1, with unresolved D. The germline V gene encodes CDR1 SGHNT and CDR2 YYREEE (reference sequence). This CDR3 region has 14 residues. V was shortened by 4 bases and J by 8 bases, with 16 bases between the two germline ends.

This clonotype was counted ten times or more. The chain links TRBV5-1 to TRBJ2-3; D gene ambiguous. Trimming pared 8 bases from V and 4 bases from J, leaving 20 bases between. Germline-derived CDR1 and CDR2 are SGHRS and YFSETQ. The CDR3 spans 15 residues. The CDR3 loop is CASQPPIGSADTQYF. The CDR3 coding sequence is TGCGCCAGTCAACCCCCGATCGGGTCGGCAGATACGCAGTATTTT.

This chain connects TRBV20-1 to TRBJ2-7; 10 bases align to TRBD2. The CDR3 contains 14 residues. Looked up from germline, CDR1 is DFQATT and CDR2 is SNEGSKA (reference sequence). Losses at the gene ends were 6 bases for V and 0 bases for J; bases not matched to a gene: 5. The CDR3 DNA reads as TGCAGTGCAGGTCTAGCGGGGGACTCCTACGAGCAGTACTTC. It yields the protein CSAGLAGDSYEQYF.

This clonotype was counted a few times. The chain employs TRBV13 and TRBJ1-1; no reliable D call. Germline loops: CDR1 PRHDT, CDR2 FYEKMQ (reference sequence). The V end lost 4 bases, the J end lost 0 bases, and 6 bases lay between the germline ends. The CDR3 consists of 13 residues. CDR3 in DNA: TGTGCCAGCAGCTCTGAGGTGAACACTGAAGCTTTCTTT. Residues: CASSSEVNTEAFF.

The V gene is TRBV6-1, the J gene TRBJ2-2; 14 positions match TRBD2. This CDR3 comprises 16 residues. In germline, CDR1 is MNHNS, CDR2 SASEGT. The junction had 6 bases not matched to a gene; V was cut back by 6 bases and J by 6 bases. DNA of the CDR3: TGTGCCAGCAGCCGCGGGACTAGCGGGGGTTCCGGGGAGCTGTTTTTT. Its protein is CASSRGTSGGSGELFF.

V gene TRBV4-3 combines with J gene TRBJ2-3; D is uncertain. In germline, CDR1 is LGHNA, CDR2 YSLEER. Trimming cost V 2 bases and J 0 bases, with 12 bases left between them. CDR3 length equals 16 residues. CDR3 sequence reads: CASSQRAGPSTDTQYF. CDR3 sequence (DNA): TGCGCCAGCAGCCAAAGGGCAGGTCCTAGCACAGATACGCAGTATTTT.